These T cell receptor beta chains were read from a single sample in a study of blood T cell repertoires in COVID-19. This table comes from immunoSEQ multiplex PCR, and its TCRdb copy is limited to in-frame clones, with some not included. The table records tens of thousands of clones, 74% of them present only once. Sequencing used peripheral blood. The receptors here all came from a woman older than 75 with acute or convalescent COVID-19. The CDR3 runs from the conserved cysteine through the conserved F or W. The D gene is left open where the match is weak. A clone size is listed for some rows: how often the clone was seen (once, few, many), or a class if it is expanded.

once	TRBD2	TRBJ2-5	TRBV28	TGTGCCACCTCCATGACTAGCGGGCCCCAAGAGACCCAGTACTTC	CATSMTSGPQETQYF
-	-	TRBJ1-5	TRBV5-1	TGCGCCAGCAGCTTTCGTCAGCCCCAGCATTTT	CASSFRQPQHF
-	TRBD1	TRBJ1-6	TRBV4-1	TGCGCCAGCAGCCAAGTCAAACAGGGGGCGCGAACCTATAATTCACCCCTCCACTTT	CASSQVKQGARTYNSPLHF
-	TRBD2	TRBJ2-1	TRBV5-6	TGTGCCAGCAGCCTGAGTTACAGCGGGACCGACTACAATGAGCAGTTCTTC	CASSLSYSGTDYNEQFF
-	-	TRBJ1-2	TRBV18	TGTGCCAGCTCATTCAGGGGAAGTGACTACACCTTC	CASSFRGSDYTF
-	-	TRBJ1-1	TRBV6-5	TGTGCCAGCAGGGGAGGGGGGCCCAAACCTCCTGAAGCTTTCTTT	CASRGGGPKPPEAFF
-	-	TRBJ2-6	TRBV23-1	TGCGCCAGCAGTCAATCTCGGGCCGGGGAAACCTCTGGGGCCAACGTCCTGACTTTC	CASSQSRAGETSGANVLTF
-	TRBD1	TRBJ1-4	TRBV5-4	TGTGCCAGCAGCCGAACAGGGGTGGGTGAAAAACTGTTTTTT	CASSRTGVGEKLFF
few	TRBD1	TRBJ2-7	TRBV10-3	TGTGCCATCAAATGGGACAGACGCTCCTACGAGCAGTACTTC	CAIKWDRRSYEQYF
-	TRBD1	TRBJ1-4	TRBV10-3	TGTGCCATCAGTGAGGCCACGCCGGGACAGAGTAATGAAAAACTGTTTTTT	CAISEATPGQSNEKLFF
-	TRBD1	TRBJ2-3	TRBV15	TGTGCCACCCTCACCCCGGGACAGGGGCAGGTAGATACGCAGTATTTT	CATLTPGQGQVDTQYF
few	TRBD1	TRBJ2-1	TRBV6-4	TGTGCCAGCAGTGACTGGAACAGGGGACCCTACAATGAGCAGTTCTTC	CASSDWNRGPYNEQFF
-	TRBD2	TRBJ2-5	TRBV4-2	TGTGCCAGCAGCGATCAAGCGGGACCAGAAGAGACCCAGTACTTC	CASSDQAGPEETQYF
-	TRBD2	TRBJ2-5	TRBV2	TGTGCCAGCAGACCCGGGACTAGCGGGAGGAGAGGTTGGCAAGAGACCCAGTACTTC	CASRPGTSGRRGWQETQYF
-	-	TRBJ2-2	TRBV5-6	TGTGCCAGCAGCAAGGTGCGGGGCGGGGAGCTGTTTTTT	CASSKVRGGELFF
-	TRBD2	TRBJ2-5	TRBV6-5	TGTGCCAGCAGCCTAGGACTAGCGGGAGGGACCCAGTACTTC	CASSLGLAGGTQYF
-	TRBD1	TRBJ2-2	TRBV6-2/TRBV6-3	TGTGCCAGCAGTTCCGGGACAGGGGACACCGGGGAGCTGTTTTTT	CASSSGTGDTGELFF
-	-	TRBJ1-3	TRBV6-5	TGTGCCAGCGCTTTGCAGCAGGCACGCAACACCATATATTTT	CASALQQARNTIYF
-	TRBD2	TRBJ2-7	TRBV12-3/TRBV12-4	TGTGCCAGCAGTTTAGAGTGGGGGGGCGAGCAGTACTTC	CASSLEWGGEQYF
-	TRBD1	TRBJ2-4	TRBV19	TGTGCCAGTAGTATAGATATGACAGGGAAGGCGTCCAAAAACATTCAGTACTTC	CASSIDMTGKASKNIQYF
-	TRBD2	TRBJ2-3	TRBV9	TGTGCCAGCAGCGTTGGGACTAGCGAAAGCACAGATACGCAGTATTTT	CASSVGTSESTDTQYF
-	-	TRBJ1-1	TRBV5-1	TGCGCCAGCAGCTTGGAAGCGGCCAGCACTGAAGCTTTCTTT	CASSLEAASTEAFF
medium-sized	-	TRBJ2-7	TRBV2	TGTGCCGGCCGGGACTTGTACGAGCAGTACTTC	CAGRDLYEQYF
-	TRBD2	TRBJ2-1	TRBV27	TGTGCCAGCAACGACCCAGGAGCGGGAGGGATAGTAGAGCAGTTCTTC	CASNDPGAGGIVEQFF
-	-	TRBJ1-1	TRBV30	TGTGCCTGGAGTGTAGCCGGGGGCACTGAAGCTTTCTTT	CAWSVAGGTEAFF
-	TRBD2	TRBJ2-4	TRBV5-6	TGTGCCAGCAGCTTTCTGAGGGAGCGGGAGAACATTCAGTACTTC	CASSFLRERENIQYF
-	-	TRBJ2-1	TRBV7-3	TGTGCCAGCACCGCAACCCCTCAAGAGAATGAGCAGTTCTTC	CASTATPQENEQFF
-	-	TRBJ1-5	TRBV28	TGTGCCAGCACAGAGGGCAATCAGCCCCAGCATTTT	CASTEGNQPQHF
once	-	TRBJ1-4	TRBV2	TGTGCCAGCATTGACCAACCCAGGGAAAAACTGTTTTTT	CASIDQPREKLFF
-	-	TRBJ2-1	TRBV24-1	TGTGCCACCAGTGGACACGGGAGCTACAATGAGCAGTTCTTC	CATSGHGSYNEQFF
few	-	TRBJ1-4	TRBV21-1	TGTGCCAGCAGCACCCGGGACTCAACTAATGAAAAACTGTTTTTT	CASSTRDSTNEKLFF
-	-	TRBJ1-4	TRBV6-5	TGTGCCACCCATCGGACGGGAGGGGAAAAACTGTTTTTT	CATHRTGGEKLFF
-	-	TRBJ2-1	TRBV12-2	TGTGCAAGTCGCTTGGGCGGACTAGCGGGATTAGACAATGAGCAGTTCTTC	CASRLGGLAGLDNEQFF
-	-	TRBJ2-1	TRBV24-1	TGTGCCACCAGTGATTTTGAGGGTCGTAATAACAATGAGCAGTTCTTC	CATSDFEGRNNNEQFF
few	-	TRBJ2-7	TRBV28	TGTGCCAGCAGAAGCCGAGGGTCCTACGAGCAGTACTTC	CASRSRGSYEQYF
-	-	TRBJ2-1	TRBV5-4	TGTGCCAGCAGCTTGGGACAGCCGAATGAGCAGTTCTTC	CASSLGQPNEQFF
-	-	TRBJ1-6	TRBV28	TGTGCCAGCAGTCCGGGACAAGGCTTATCACCCCTCCACTTT	CASSPGQGLSPLHF
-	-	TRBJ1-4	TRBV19	TGTGCCAGCGGGGTGGGGATGGAAAAACTGTTTTTT	CASGVGMEKLFF
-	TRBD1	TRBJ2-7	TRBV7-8	TGTGCCAGCAGCTTAGCAAGGACAGGGGGAAGGCGGAGGTACTTC	CASSLARTGGRRRYF
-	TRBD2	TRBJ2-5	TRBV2	TGTGCCAGCAGTGCCACTAGCGGCCACGTCCAGACCCAGTACTTC	CASSATSGHVQTQYF
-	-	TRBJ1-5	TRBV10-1	TGCGCCAGCAGGCGGGGCGCGAGGAGCAATCAGCCCCAGCATTTT	CASRRGARSNQPQHF
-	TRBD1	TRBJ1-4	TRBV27	TGTGCCAGCAGTCCTCGACAGGGAACTAATGAAAAACTGTTTTTT	CASSPRQGTNEKLFF
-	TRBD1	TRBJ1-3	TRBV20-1	TGCAGTGCTAGTGCAGGGGGAGGAAACACCATATATTTT	CSASAGGGNTIYF
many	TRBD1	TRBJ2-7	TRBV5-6	TGTGCCAGCAGCTTACGGTCCGGGACAGGGAACGAGCAGTACTTC	CASSLRSGTGNEQYF